One T cell receptor beta chain is described in this entry. No antigen is known for it. The data were produced by immunoSEQ multiplex PCR, yet TCRdb's version contains in-frame clones alone and is incomplete. In the table there are roughly 650,000 clones, 95% to 97% of which are singletons. This record comes from a study of shared clonotypes between healthy human individuals. Study-level information: Samples came from two female and three male donors aged 18 to 49. For every donor, three CD4 naive, three CD4 memory, two CD8 naive and one CD8 memory plates were used. Findings of the study overall: Clonotypes that were shared across a handful of donors made up around 5% of naive CD4 clonotypes. Unshared clonotypes carried lower generation probabilities than those common to all four donors.

CD45RO negativity and positive selection for CCR7 defined naive CD8 cells, a population that excluded terminally differentiated effector memory CD45RA+ cells. The CDR3 is made up of 15 amino acids. Germline-derived CDR1 and CDR2 are MDHEN and SYDVKM. V lost 5 bases, J lost 6 bases, and 7 bases stayed unmatched. The V and J genes are TRBV28 and TRBJ1-4; TRBD1 matches at 9 bases. Sequencing was carried out using naive CD8+ T cells sorted from blood. The clonotype was recovered from a woman in her twenties or thirties in good health. In nucleotides, the CDR3 is TGTGCCAGCAGTATACTCACAGGGGGCGATGAAAAACTGTTTTTT. This codes for CASSILTGGDEKLFF. The variable domain in full, completed from reference TRBV28 and TRBJ1-4, reads DVKVTQSSRYLVKRTGEKVFLECVQDMDHENMFWYRQDPGLGLRLIYFSYDVKMKEKGDIPEGYSVSREKKERFSLILESASTNQTSMYLCASSILTGGDEKLFFGSGTQLSVL.